There are a few counts of the clone carrying this T cell receptor beta chain. No antigen is known for it. The data were taken from a study of T cells after yellow fever vaccination. Across the whole study: The authors prepared low-cell-number fractions using SMART-Seq v4 Ultra Low Input.

This CDR3 has 13 amino acids. V dropped 6 bases and J dropped 5 bases, with 12 bases sitting between them. CDR1 MNHEY and CDR2 SMNVEV come from the germline V gene (reference sequence). Study-wide results and limits: A large majority of primary-vaccination clones showed up again after the booster (96% CD4, around 90% CD8). Clonotypes shared by both compartments, CD4 and CD8, made up a small share. The study noted that FACS-sorted repertoires could contain abundant clonotypes contaminating from the bulk population.

TCRdb ran MiXCR on the 5' RACE reads and lists one entry per CDR3 protein. The sample has a few hundred thousand distinct CDR3 sequences; less than 9.5% are singletons. Sequences were derived from PBMCs, sampled approximately 40 days after the first yellow fever vaccination. The source of this sequence is a man aged 18 to 35 who received the YFV17D yellow fever vaccine. V is TRBV27 and J is TRBJ2-3; D is unclear. CDR3 sequence reads: CASRTGWEDTQYF. The CDR3 DNA reads TGTGCCAGCAGGACCGGGTGGGAAGATACGCAGTATTTT.